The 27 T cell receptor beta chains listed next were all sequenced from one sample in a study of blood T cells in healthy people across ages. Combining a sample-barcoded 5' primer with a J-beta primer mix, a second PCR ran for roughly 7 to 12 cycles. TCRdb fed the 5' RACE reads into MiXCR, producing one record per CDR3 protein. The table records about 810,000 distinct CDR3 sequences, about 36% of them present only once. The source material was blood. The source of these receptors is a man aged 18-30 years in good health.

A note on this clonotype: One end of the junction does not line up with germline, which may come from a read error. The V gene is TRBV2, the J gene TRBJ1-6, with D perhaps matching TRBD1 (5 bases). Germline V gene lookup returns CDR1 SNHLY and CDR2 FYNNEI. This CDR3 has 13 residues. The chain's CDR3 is CASTDIDNSPPHF. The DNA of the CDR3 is TGTGCCAGCACGGACATTGATAATTCACCCCCCCACTTT. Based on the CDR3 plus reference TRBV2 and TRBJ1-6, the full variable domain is EPEVTQTPSHQVTQMGQEVILRCVPISNHLYFYWYRQILGQKVEFLVSFYNNEISEKSEIFDDQFSVERPDGSNFTLKIRSTKLEDSAMYFCASTDIDNSPPHFGNGTRLTVT.

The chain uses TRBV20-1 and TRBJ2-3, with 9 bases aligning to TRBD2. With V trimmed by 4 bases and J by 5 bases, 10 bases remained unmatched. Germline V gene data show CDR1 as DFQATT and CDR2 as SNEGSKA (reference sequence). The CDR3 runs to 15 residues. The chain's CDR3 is CSATPVEAGGDTQYF. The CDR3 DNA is TGCAGTGCTACACCGGTTGAAGCGGGGGGAGATACGCAGTATTTT.

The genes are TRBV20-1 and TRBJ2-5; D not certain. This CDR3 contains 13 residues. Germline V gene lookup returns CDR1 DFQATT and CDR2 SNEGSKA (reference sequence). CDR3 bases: TGCAATGCCCGGGTTTTAGAGAGGGAGACCCAGTACTTC. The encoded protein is CNARVLERETQYF.

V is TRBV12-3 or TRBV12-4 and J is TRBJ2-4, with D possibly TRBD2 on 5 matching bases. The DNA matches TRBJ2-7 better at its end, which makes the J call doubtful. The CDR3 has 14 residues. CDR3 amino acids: CASSLASSTNEQYF. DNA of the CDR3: TGTGCCAGCAGTTTAGCGTCTAGCACGAACGAGCAGTACTTC.

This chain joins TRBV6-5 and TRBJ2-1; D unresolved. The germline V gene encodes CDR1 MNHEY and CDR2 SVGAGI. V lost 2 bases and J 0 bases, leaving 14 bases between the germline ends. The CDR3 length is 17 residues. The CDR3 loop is CASSYDRHQSSYNEQFF. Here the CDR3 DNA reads TGTGCCAGCAGTTACGATCGGCACCAGAGCTCCTACAATGAGCAGTTCTTC.

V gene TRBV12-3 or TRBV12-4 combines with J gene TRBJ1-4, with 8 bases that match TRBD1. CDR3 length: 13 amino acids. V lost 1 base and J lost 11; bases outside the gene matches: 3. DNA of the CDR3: TGTGCCAGCAGTTTAGAAGGACAGGGTAAACTGTTTTTT. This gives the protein CASSLEGQGKLFF.

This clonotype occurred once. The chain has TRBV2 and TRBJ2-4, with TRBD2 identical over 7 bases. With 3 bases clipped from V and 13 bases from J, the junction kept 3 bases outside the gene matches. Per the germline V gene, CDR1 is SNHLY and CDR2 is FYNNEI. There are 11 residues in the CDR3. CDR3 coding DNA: TGTGCCAGCAGTGAGAGGGAGGGGCAGTACTTC. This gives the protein CASSEREGQYF.

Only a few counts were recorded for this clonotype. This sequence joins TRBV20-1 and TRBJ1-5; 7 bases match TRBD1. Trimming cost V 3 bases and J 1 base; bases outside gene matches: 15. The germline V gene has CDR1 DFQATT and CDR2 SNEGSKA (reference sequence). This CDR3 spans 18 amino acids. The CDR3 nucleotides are TGCAGTGCTAGCCCCGGGACAGCTCCAAATGAGAGCAATCAGCCCCAGCATTTT. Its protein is CSASPGTAPNESNQPQHF.

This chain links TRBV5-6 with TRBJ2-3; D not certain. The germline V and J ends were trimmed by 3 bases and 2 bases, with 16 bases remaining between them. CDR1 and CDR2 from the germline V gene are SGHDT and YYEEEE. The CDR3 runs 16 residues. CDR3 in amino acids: CASSSALTDNTDTQYF. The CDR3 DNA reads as TGTGCCAGCAGCTCGGCCTTAACCGATAACACAGATACGCAGTATTTT.

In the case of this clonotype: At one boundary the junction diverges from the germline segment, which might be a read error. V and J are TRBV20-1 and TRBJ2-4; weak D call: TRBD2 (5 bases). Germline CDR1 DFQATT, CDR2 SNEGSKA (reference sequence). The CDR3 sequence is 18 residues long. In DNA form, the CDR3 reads TGCAGTGCTGGAGATACGAAGGGAGAGATGGACCCCAAAAACATTCAGTACTTC. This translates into CSAGDTKGEMDPKNIQYF.

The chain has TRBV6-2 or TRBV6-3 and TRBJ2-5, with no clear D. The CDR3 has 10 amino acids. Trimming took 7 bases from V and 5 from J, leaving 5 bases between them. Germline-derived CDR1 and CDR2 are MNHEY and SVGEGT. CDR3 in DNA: TGTGCCAGCATGCGGGAGACCCAGTACTTC. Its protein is CASMRETQYF.

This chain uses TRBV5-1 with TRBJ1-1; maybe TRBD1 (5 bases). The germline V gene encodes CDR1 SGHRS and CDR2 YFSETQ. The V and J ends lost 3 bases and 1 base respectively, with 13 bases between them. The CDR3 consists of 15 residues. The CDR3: CASSWSEGRNTEAFF. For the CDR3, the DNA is TGCGCCAGCAGCTGGAGTGAGGGACGGAACACTGAAGCTTTCTTT.

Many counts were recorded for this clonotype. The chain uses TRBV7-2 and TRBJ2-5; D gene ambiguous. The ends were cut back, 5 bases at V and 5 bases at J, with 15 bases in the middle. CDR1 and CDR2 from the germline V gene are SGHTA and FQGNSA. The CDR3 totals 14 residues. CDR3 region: CASSPPGSRETQYF. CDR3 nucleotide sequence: TGTGCCAGCAGCCCCCCCGGTTCTCGGGAGACCCAGTACTTC.

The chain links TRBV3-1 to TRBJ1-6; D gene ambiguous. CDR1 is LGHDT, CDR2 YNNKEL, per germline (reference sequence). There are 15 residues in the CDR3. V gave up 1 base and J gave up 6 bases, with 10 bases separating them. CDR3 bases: TGTGCCAGCAGCCAAGCGGCCCGGACTAATTCACCCCTCCACTTT. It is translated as CASSQAARTNSPLHF. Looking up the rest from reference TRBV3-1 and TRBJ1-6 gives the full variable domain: DTAVSQTPKYLVTQMGNDKSIKCEQNLGHDTMYWYKQDSKKFLKIMFSYNNKELIINETVPNRFSPKSPDKAHLNLHINSLELGDSAVYFCASSQAARTNSPLHFGNGTRLTVT.

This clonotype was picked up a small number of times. The CDR3 is CASSHTLGPLQYF. As DNA, the CDR3 is TGCGCCAGCAGCCACACCCTGGGTCCACTTCAGTACTTC. The V call is TRBV4-3, the J call TRBJ2-4, with D unclear. CDR3 length: 13 residues. The germline V gene encodes CDR1 LGHNA and CDR2 YSLEER. Trimming left V 3 bases short and J 11 bases short, with 14 bases between.

The CDR3 sequence: CASSRGGRGYLASNQPQHF. The CDR3 DNA reads as TGTGCCAGCAGCCGCGGGGGTCGGGGCTACCTGGCCAGCAATCAGCCCCAGCATTTT. The chain is built from TRBV12-3 or TRBV12-4 and TRBJ1-5; weak D call: TRBD1 (5 bases). CDR3 size: 19 residues. V was cut by 6 bases and J by 1 base, with 25 bases left in between.

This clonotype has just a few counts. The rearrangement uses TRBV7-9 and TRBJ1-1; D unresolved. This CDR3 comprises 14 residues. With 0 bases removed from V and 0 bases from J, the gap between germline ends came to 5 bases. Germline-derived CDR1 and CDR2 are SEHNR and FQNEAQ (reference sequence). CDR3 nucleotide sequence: TGTGCCAGCAGCTTAGCTTCAATGAACACTGAAGCTTTCTTT. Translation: CASSLASMNTEAFF.

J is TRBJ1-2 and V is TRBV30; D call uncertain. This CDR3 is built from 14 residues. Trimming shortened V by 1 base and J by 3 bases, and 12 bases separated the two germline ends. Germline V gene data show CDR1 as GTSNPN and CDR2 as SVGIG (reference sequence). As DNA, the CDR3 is TGTGCCTGGAGTGCCAAGCGTCGGGACTATGGCTACACCTTC. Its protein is CAWSAKRRDYGYTF.

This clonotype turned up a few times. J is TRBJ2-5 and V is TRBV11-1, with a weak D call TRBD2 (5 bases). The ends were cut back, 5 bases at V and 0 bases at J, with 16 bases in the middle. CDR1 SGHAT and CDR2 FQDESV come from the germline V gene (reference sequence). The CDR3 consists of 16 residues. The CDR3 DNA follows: TGTGCCAGCAGCCCCACGGCGGGTTCGTACCAAGAGACCCAGTACTTC. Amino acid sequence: CASSPTAGSYQETQYF.

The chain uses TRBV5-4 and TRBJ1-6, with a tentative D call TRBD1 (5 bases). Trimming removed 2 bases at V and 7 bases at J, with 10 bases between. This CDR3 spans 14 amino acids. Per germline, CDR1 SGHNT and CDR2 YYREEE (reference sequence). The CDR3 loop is CASSLRGLNSPLHF. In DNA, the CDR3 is TGTGCCAGCAGCTTAAGGGGACTCAATTCACCCCTCCACTTT.

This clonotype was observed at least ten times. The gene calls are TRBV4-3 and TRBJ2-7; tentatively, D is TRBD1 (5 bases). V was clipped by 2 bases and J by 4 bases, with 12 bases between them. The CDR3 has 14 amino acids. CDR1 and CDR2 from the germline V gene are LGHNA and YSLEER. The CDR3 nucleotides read TGCGCCAGCAGCCAAAGGCAGGGTCTGTACGAGCAGTACTTC. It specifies CASSQRQGLYEQYF.

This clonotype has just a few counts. The CDR3 sequence is CASSQNRVSSEAFF. CDR3 in DNA: TGCGCCAGCAGCCAAAACAGGGTATCCAGTGAAGCTTTCTTT. The chain has TRBV5-1 and TRBJ1-1, with a weak D call TRBD1 (6 bases). The CDR3 consists of 14 residues. Germline loops: CDR1 SGHRS, CDR2 YFSETQ. The V gene lost 4 bases and the J gene lost 7 bases, with 17 bases spanning the gap.

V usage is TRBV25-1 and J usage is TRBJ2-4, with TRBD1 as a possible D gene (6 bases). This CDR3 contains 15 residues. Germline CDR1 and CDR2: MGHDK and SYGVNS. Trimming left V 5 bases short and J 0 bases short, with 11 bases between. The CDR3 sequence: CASSPGAVAKNIQYF. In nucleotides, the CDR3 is TGTGCCAGCAGTCCAGGGGCGGTAGCCAAAAACATTCAGTACTTC.

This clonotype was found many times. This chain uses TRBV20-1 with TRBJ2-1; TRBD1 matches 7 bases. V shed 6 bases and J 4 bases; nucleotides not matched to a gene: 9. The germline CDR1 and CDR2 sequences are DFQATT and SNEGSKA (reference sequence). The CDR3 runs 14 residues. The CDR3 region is CSAPHRGWYNEQFF. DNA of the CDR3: TGCAGTGCCCCCCACAGGGGCTGGTACAATGAGCAGTTCTTC.

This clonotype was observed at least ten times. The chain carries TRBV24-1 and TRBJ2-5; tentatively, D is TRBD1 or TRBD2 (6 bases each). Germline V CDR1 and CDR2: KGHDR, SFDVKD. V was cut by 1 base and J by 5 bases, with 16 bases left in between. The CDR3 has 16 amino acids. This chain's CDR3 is CATSDFRGHGGETQYF. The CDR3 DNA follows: TGTGCCACCAGTGATTTTAGGGGACACGGAGGGGAGACCCAGTACTTC.

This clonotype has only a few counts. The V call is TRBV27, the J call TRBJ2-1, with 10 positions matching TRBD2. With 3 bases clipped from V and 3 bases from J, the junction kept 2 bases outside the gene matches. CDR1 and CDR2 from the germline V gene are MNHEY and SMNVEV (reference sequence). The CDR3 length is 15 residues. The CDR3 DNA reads TGTGCCAGCAGTTTCGCTAGCGGGGGCTACAATGAGCAGTTCTTC. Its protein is CASSFASGGYNEQFF.

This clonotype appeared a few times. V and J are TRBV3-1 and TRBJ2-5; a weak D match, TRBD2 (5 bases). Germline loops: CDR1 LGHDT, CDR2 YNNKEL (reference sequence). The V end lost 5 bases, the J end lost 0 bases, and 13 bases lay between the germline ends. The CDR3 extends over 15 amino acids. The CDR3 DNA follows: TGTGCCAGCAGCTGGTCACGGGGTCACCAAGAGACCCAGTACTTC. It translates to CASSWSRGHQETQYF.